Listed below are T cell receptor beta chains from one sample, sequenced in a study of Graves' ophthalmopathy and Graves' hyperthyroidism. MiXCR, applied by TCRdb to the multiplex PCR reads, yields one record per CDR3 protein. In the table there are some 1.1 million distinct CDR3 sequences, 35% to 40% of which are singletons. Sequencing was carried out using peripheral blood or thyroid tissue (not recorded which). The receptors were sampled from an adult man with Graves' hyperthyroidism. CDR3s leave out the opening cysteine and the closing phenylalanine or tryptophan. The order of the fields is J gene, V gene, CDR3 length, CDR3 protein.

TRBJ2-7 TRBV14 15 ASSQDLGGATSYEQY
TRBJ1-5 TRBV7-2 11 ASSLKAGEPQH
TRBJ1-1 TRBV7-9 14 ASSLLLQAGSSEAF
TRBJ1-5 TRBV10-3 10 ASSPSGGPQH
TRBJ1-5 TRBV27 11 ASSAGGRQPQH
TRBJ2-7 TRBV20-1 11 SASSQPIYELY
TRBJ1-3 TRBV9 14 ASSVAGTDSGNTIY
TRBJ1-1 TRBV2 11 ASSDRGGLAPF
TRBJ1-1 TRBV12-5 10 ASGFDYTEAF
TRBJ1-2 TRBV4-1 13 ASSQDEGPNYGYT
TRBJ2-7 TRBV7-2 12 ASSLFLGTGELY
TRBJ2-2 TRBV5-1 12 ASSSGQDTGELF
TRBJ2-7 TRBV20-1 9 SAKESYEQY
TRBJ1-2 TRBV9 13 ASSPLLREGKGYT
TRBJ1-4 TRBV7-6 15 ASSLRPRTTTNEKLF
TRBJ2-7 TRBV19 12 ASSIGGVTYEQY
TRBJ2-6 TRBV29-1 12 SAEWEYGANVLT
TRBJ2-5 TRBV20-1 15 SAGRPLAGLKQETQY
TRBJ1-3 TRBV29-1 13 SVEGPGSSGNTIY
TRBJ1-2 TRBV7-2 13 ASSTRQGENYGYT
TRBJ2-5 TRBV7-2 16 DSSFYICSARHQETQY
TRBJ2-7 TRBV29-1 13 SAGGTDRGIYEQY
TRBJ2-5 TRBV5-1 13 ASSDLGGRQETQY
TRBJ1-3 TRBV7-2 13 ASSSTIGNGNTIY
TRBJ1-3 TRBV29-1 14 SFDREFYSSGNTIY
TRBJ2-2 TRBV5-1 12 ASSTLRDTGELF
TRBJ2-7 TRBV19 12 ASRGRSARHEQY
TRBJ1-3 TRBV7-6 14 ASSPRDRVSGNTIY
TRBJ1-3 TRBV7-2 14 ASSYDGTASGNTIY
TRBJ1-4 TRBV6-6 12 ASRKGQGFEKLF
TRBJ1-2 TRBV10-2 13 ASSLVGGTNYGYT
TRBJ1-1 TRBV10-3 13 AISDQEQGATEAF
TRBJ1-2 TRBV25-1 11 ASSERRAHGYT
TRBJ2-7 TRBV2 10 ASRPLNTEQY
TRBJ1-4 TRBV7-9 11 ASSYSTNEKLF
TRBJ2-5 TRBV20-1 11 SARGDNQETQY
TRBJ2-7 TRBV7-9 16 ASSETGRSGRAAYEQY